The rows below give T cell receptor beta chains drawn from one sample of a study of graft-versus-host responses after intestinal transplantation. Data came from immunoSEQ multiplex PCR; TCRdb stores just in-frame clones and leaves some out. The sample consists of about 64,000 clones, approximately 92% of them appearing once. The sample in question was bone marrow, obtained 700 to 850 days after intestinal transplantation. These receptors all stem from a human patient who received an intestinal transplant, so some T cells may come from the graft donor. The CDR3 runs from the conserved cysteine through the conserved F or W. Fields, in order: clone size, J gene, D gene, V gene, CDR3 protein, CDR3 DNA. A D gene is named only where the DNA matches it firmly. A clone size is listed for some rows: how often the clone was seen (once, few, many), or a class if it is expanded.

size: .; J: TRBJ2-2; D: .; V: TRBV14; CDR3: CASSTSIRLGQEGYTGELFF; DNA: TGTGCCAGCAGCACTTCAATACGCCTCGGGCAGGAAGGGTACACCGGGGAGCTGTTTTTT
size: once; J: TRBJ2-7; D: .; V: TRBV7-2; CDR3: CASSLGIGIEQYF; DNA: TGTGCCAGCAGCTTAGGCATTGGGATCGAGCAGTACTTC
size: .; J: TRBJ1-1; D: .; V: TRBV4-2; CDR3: CASSPLLGSTEAFF; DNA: TGTGCCAGCAGCCCCTTGTTAGGAAGCACTGAAGCTTTCTTT
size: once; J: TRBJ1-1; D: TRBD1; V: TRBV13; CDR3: CASSLGTANTEAFF; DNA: TGTGCCAGCAGCCTGGGGACAGCGAACACTGAAGCTTTCTTT
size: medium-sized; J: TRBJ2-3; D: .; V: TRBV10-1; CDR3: CASKASEWTDTQYF; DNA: TGCGCCAGCAAGGCGAGTGAGTGGACAGATACGCAGTATTTT
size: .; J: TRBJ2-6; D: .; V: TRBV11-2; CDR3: CASSNSLKGGANVLTF; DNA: TGTGCCAGCAGCAACTCTCTAAAGGGGGGGGCCAACGTCCTGACTTTC
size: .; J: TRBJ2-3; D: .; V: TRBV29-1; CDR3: CALLGDWFTDTQYF; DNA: TGTGCCCTCCTAGGGGACTGGTTCACAGATACGCAGTATTTT
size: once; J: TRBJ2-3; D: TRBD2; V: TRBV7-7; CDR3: CASSSGLAGGTDTQYF; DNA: TGTGCCAGCAGCTCCGGACTAGCGGGAGGCACAGATACGCAGTATTTT
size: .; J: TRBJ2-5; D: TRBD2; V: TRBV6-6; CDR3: CASRTSGIGTQYF; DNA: TGTGCCAGCAGGACTAGCGGGATTGGGACCCAGTACTTC
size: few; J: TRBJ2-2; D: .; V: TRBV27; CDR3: CASRQGMIGELFF; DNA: TGTGCCAGCAGGCAGGGAATGATCGGGGAGCTGTTTTTT
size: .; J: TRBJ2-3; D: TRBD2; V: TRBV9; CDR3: CASSGPAGLSTDTQYF; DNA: TGTGCCAGCAGCGGACCGGCGGGACTAAGCACAGATACGCAGTATTTT
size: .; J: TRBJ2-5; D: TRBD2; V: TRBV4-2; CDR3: CASSRERLAGNQETQYF; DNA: TGTGCCAGCAGCCGAGAAAGACTAGCGGGAAACCAAGAGACCCAGTACTTC
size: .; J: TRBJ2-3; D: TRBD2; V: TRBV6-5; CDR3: CASSYGAGADTQYF; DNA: TGTGCCAGCAGTTACGGAGCGGGGGCAGATACGCAGTATTTT
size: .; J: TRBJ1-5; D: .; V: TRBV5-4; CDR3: CASSLDGGGSQHF; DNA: TGTGCCAGCAGCTTGGACGGGGGGGGTTCCCAGCATTTT
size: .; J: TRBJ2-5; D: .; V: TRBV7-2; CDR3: CASSSELQGSETQYF; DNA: TGTGCCAGCAGCTCAGAGTTGCAGGGGTCGGAGACCCAGTACTTC
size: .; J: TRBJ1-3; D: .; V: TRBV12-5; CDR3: CASGWFRTAGNTIYF; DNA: TGTGCTAGTGGTTGGTTCCGGACAGCAGGAAACACCATATATTTT
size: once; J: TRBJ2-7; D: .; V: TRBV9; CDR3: CASSVEAEVFSHEQYF; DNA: TGTGCCAGCAGCGTAGAGGCCGAGGTCTTCAGCCACGAGCAGTACTTC
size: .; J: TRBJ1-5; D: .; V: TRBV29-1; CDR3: CSVRQSSNQPQHF; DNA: TGCAGCGTCCGACAGAGTAGCAATCAGCCCCAGCATTTT
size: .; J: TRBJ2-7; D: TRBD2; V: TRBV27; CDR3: CASRGLADSYEQYF; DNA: TGTGCCAGCAGGGGACTAGCGGACTCCTACGAGCAGTACTTC
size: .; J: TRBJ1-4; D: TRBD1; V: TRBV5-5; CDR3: CASSLAGRGLEKLFF; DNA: TGTGCCAGCAGCTTGGCGGGCAGGGGGCTAGAAAAACTGTTTTTT
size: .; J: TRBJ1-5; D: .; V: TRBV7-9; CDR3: CASSLATQPQHF; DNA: TGTGCCAGCAGCTTAGCTACGCAGCCCCAGCATTTT
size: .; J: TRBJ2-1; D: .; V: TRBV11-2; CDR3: CASSPPPDWGSYNEQFF; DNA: TGTGCCAGCAGCCCCCCCCCGGACTGGGGCTCCTACAATGAGCAGTTCTTC
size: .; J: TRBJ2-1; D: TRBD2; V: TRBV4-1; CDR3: CASSQVGGPGNEQFF; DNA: TGCGCCAGCAGCCAAGTGGGAGGGCCCGGCAATGAGCAGTTCTTC
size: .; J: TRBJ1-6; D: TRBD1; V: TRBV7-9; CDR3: CASSFSLLQGDSPLHF; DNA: TGTGCCAGCAGTTTCAGCCTTTTACAGGGGGATTCACCCCTCCACTTT
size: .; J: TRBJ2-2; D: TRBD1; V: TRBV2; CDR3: CASSGTGGYTGELFF; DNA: TGTGCCAGCAGTGGAACAGGGGGGTACACCGGGGAGCTGTTTTTT
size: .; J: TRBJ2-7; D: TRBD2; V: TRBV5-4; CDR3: CASSPGLAGGPRNEQYF; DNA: TGTGCCAGCAGCCCTGGACTAGCGGGGGGGCCGAGGAACGAGCAGTACTTC
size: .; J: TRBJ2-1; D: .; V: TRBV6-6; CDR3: CASSTLAGYNEQFF; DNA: TGTGCCAGCAGTACTTTGGCAGGCTACAATGAGCAGTTCTTC
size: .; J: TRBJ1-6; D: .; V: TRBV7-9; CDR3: CASSFSRDYNSPLHF; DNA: TGTGCCAGCAGCTTTTCCAGGGACTATAATTCACCCCTCCACTTT
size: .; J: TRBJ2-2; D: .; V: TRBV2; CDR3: CATPRAGWAGELFF; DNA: TGTGCCACCCCCCGGGCTGGCTGGGCCGGGGAGCTGTTTTTT
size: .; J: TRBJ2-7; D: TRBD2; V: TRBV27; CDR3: CASSSTLSGTWSYEQYF; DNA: TGTGCCAGCAGTTCGACCCTTAGCGGGACTTGGTCCTACGAGCAGTACTTC
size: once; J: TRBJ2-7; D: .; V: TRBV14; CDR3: CASSQGWSGGTYEQYF; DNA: TGTGCCAGCAGCCAAGGATGGTCAGGGGGGACCTACGAGCAGTACTTC
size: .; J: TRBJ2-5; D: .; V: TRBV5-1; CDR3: CASSLETQYF; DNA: TGCGCCAGCAGCTTGGAGACCCAGTACTTC
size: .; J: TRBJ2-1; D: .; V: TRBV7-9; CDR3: CASSLASAADEQFF; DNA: TGTGCCAGCAGCTTAGCATCGGCAGCTGATGAGCAGTTCTTC
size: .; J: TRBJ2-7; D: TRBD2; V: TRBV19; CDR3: CASSIGAGGIYEQYF; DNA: TGTGCCAGTAGTATAGGGGCGGGAGGTATCTACGAGCAGTACTTC
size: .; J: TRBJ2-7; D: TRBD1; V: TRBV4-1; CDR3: CASSQDLWDRGGEGQYF; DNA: TGCGCCAGCAGCCAAGACCTCTGGGACAGGGGGGGGGAAGGGCAGTACTTC
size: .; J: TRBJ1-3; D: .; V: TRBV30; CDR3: CAWGTSRSGNTIYF; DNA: TGTGCCTGGGGGACGTCGCGCTCCGGAAACACCATATATTTT
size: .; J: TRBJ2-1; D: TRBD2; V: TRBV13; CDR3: CASSSSSGTSGSNEQFF; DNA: TGTGCCAGCAGCTCCTCCAGCGGGACTAGCGGGAGCAATGAGCAGTTCTTC
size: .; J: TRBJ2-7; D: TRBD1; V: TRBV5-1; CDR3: CASSSTGGRNEQYF; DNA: TGCGCCAGCAGCTCCACAGGGGGGAGGAACGAGCAGTACTTC
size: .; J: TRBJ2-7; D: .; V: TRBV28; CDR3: CASSYPGQGLDNEQYF; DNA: TGTGCCAGCAGTTACCCGGGACAAGGGTTAGACAACGAGCAGTACTTC
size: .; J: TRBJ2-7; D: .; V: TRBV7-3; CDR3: CASSLDSSYEQYF; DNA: TGTGCCAGCAGCCTAGACAGCTCCTACGAGCAGTACTTC
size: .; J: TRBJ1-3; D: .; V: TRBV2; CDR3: CASSDLPWSSGNTIYF; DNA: TGTGCCAGCAGTGACCTCCCCTGGAGCTCTGGAAACACCATATATTTT
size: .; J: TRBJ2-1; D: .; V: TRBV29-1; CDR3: CSVELAGAYNEQFF; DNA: TGCAGCGTTGAGTTGGCAGGAGCCTACAATGAGCAGTTCTTC
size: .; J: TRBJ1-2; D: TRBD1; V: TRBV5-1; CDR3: CASGGPDRADSYGYTF; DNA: TGCGCCAGCGGAGGGCCGGACAGGGCAGATAGTTATGGCTACACCTTC
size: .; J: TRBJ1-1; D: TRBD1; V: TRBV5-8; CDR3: CASSLVFGTGTEAFF; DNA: TGTGCCAGCAGCTTGGTTTTTGGGACAGGGACTGAAGCTTTCTTT
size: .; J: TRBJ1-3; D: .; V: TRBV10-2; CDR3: CASSDTLRNSGNTIYF; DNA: TGCGCCAGCAGTGATACGCTGCGCAACTCTGGAAACACCATATATTTT
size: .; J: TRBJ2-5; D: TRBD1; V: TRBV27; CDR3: CASSIGQGQTQYF; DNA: TGTGCCAGCAGTATCGGACAGGGCCAGACCCAGTACTTC
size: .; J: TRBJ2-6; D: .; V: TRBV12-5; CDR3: CASGSGGANVLTF; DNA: TGTGCTAGTGGTTCGGGGGGGGCCAACGTCCTGACTTTC
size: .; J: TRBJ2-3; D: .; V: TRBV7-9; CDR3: CASSFPGRRTDTQYF; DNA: TGTGCCAGCAGCTTCCCAGGGAGGCGCACAGATACGCAGTATTTT
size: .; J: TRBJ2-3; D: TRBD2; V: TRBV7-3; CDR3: CASSSIAGGSTDTQYF; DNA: TGTGCCAGCAGCTCAATAGCGGGGGGTAGCACAGATACGCAGTATTTT
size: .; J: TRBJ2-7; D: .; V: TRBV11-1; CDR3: CASRQRVSGNYEQYF; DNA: TGTGCCAGCAGACAGAGGGTATCCGGTAATTACGAGCAGTACTTC